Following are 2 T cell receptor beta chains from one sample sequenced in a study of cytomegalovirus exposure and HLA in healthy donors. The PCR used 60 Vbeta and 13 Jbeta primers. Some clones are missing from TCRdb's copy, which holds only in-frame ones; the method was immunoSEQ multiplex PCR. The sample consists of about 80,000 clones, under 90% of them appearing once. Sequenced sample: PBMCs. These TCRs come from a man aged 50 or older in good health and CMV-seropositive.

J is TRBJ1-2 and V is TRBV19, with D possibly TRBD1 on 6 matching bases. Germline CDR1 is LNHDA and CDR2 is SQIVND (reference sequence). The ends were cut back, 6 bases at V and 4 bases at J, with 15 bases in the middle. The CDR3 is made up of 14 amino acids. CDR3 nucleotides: TGTGCCAGTAGGACACCCGGACAGTTCTATGGCTACACCTTC. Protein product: CASRTPGQFYGYTF.

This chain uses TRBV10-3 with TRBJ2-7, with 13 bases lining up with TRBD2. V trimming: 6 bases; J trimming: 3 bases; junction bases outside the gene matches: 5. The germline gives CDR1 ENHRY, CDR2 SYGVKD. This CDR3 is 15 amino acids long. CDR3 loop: CAIRKGLAGIYEQYF. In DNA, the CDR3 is TGTGCCATCAGGAAGGGACTAGCGGGAATCTACGAGCAGTACTTC.